The rows below give T cell receptor beta chains drawn from one sample of a study of OX40 agonist ivuxolimab in advanced cancers. Clones were read by immunoSEQ multiplex PCR, and TCRdb kept only the in-frame ones, dropping some. The sample has more than 45,000 clones; approximately 84% are singletons. The sample here was CD4+ or CD8+ T cells sorted from blood, taken in a trial of the OX40 agonist ivuxolimab. The receptor set was obtained from an adult with an advanced solid tumor such as melanoma, head and neck, liver or kidney cancer. Both conserved end residues are trimmed from each CDR3. Fields, in order: CDR3 length, V gene, D gene, CDR3 protein. The D gene is left open where the match is weak.

cdr3_length: 12; v_call: TRBV2; d_call: .; cdr3_aa: ASSEAQDVDGYT
cdr3_length: 11; v_call: TRBV14; d_call: .; cdr3_aa: ASSQMMLVGYT
cdr3_length: 15; v_call: TRBV28; d_call: .; cdr3_aa: ASRQIGGGSLNQPQH
cdr3_length: 14; v_call: TRBV6-6; d_call: .; cdr3_aa: ASSRRESWSNQPQH
cdr3_length: 12; v_call: TRBV7-2; d_call: TRBD2; cdr3_aa: ASSSRLAGGELF
cdr3_length: 10; v_call: TRBV29-1; d_call: .; cdr3_aa: SVAEGDSPLH
cdr3_length: 12; v_call: TRBV4-2; d_call: .; cdr3_aa: ASSQEGGLGEQF
cdr3_length: 13; v_call: TRBV28; d_call: .; cdr3_aa: ASSRTVRSNQPQH
cdr3_length: 13; v_call: TRBV5-6; d_call: .; cdr3_aa: ASSRIGGVTGELF
cdr3_length: 12; v_call: TRBV15; d_call: .; cdr3_aa: ATSREGIQETQY
cdr3_length: 11; v_call: TRBV9; d_call: .; cdr3_aa: ASSSGLTGELF